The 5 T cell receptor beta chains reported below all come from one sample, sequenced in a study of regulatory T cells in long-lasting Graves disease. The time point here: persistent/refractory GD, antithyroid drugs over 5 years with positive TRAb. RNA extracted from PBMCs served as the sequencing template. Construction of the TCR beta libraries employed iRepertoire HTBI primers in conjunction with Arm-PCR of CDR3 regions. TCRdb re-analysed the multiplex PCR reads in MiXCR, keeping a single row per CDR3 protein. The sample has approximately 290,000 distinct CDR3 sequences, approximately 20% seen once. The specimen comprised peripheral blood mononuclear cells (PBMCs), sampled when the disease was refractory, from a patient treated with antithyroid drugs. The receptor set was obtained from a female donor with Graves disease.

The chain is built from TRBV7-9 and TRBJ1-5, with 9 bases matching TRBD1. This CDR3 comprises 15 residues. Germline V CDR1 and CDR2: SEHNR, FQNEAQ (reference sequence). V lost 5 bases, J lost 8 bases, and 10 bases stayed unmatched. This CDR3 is CASSDSGTGLEPQHF. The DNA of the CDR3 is TGTGCCAGCAGCGATTCCGGGACAGGGCTAGAGCCCCAGCATTTT.

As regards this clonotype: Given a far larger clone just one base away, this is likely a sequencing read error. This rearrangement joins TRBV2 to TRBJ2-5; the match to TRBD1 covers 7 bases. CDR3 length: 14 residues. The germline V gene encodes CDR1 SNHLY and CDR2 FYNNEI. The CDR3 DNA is TGTGCCAGCAGCTTCAGACAGGGACCCTACGAGCAGTGCTTC. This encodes CASSFRQGPYEQCF.

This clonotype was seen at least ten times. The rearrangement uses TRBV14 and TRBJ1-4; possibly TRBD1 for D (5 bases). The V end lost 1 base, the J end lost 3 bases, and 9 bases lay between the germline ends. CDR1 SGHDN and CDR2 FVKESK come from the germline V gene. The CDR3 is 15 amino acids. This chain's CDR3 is CASSQATASNEKLFF. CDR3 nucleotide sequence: TGTGCCAGCAGCCAAGCGACAGCGTCTAATGAAAAACTGTTTTTT.

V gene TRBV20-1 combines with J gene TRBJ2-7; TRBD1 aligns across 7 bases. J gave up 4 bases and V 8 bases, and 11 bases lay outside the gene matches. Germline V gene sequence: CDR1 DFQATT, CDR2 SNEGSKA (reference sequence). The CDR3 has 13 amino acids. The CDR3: CSIGRDRPYEQYF. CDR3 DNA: TGCAGTATCGGCCGGGACAGACCATACGAGCAGTACTTC.

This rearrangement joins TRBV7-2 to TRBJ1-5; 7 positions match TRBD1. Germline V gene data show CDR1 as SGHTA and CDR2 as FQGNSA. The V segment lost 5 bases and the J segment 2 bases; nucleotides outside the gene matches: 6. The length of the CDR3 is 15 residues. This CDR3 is CASSKDRVGNQPQHF. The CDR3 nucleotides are TGTGCCAGCAGCAAAGACAGGGTGGGCAATCAGCCCCAGCATTTT.